This passage covers 10 T cell receptor gamma chains from one sample sequenced in a study of gamma-delta chains in newborns, infants, children. TCRdb reanalysed the reads with CATT. The sample has under 950 gamma-chain clones; 55% to 60% are singletons. Sample: blood. Receptors were obtained from a child who was a newborn, infant or young child, either healthy, febrile or measles-vaccinated (not recorded which).

The chain links TRGV9 to TRGJP. No J gene was available from TCRdb, and it was assigned here by a germline match of the DNA. V shed 2 bases and J 4 bases; nucleotides not matched to a gene: 5. Germline lookup yields CDR1 GITISATS and CDR2 ISYDGTV (reference sequence). This CDR3 contains 17 residues. The DNA of the CDR3 is TGTGCCTTGTGGGAGGAGCACCAAGAGTTGGGCAAAAAAATCAAGGTATTT. Translation: CALWEEHQELGKKIKVF.

This chain uses TRGV9 with TRGJ1 or TRGJ2. No J gene was available from TCRdb, and it was assigned here by a germline match of the DNA. The CDR3 contains 12 residues. Germline-derived CDR1 and CDR2 are GITISATS and ISYDGTV (reference sequence). V shed 2 bases, J shed 6 bases, and the junction held 4 bases outside the gene matches. The CDR3 DNA follows: TGTGCCTTGTGGGAGGGACGTTATAAGAAACTCTTT. Protein product: CALWEGRYKKLF.

On this clone itself: Relative to the germline gene, one junction end is altered; a read error may explain this. This chain uses TRGV9 with TRGJP. Germline matching of the DNA provided the J gene here, since TCRdb leaves it blank. Germline V gene lookup returns CDR1 GITISATS and CDR2 ISYDGTV (reference sequence). CDR3 length: 17 residues. CDR3 protein: CALWEEKRELSKKIKVF. CDR3 in DNA: TGTGCCTTGTGGGAGGAGAAAAGAGAGTTGAGCAAAAAAATCAAGGTATTT.

With regard to this clone: Other DNA sequences in this specimen translate into the identical CDR3. J is TRGJP and V is TRGV9. The J gene, missing from TCRdb, was assigned here through DNA to germline matching. This CDR3 comprises 17 residues. The V segment lost 0 bases and the J segment 7 bases; nucleotides outside the gene matches: 6. The germline CDR1 and CDR2 sequences are GITISATS and ISYDGTV (reference sequence). CDR3 amino acids: CALWEVHGELGKKIKVF. In nucleotides, the CDR3 is TGTGCCTTGTGGGAGGTGCACGGGGAGTTGGGCAAAAAAATCAAGGTATTT.

Details on this clone: This same CDR3 is encoded by further DNA sequences in the sample. V usage is TRGV9 and J usage is TRGJP. Here the J gene was assigned by germline matching of the DNA, as TCRdb has none. Germline trimming cut 0 bases from V and 7 bases from J; bases unmatched to any gene: 6. This CDR3 comprises 17 residues. CDR1 is GITISATS, CDR2 ISYDGTV, per germline (reference sequence). For the CDR3, the DNA is TGTGCCTTGTGGGAGGTGCACAGGGAGTTGGGCAAAAAAATCAAGGTATTT. Translated: CALWEVHRELGKKIKVF.

This clone was observed a handful of times. CDR3 region: CATWDAYGSDWIKTF. CDR3 in DNA: TGTGCCACCTGGGATGCTTATGGTAGTGATTGGATCAAGACGTTT. The rearrangement joins TRGV8 to TRGJP2. CDR1 is VENAVY and CDR2 is YDSYNSRV in the germline V gene. V was pared by 3 bases and J by 3 bases, with 7 bases of the junction left unmatched. This CDR3 spans 15 amino acids.

CDR3 sequence (DNA): TGTGCCTTGTGGGAGGTGTCGTCAGAGTTGGGCAAAAAAATCAAGGTATTT. As protein: CALWEVSSELGKKIKVF. The V and J genes are TRGV9 and TRGJP. The J gene, missing from TCRdb, was assigned here through DNA to germline matching. With 0 bases clipped from V and 6 bases from J, the junction kept 5 bases outside the gene matches. The CDR3 covers 17 residues. Germline V gives CDR1 GITISATS, CDR2 ISYDGTV (reference sequence).

The called J gene is TRGJP1, whereas the V gene has no call. CDR3 size: 12 residues. The CDR3 sequence is CATWGTGWFKIF. The CDR3 DNA follows: TGTGCCACCTGGGGCACTGGTTGGTTCAAGATATTT.

The count of this clone is one. This specimen includes other DNA sequences encoding the same CDR3. The V gene is TRGV9, but the J gene lacks a call. The germline gives CDR1 GITISATS, CDR2 ISYDGTV (reference sequence). The CDR3 spans 11 residues. In DNA, the CDR3 is TGTGCCTTGTGGGAGGTGCGTAAGAAGCTCTTT. Protein product: CALWEVRKKLF.

This chain joins TRGV9 and TRGJP. TCRdb offers no J gene call, so here the DNA was matched to germline to obtain one. The germline V gene has CDR1 GITISATS and CDR2 ISYDGTV (reference sequence). V was clipped by 2 bases and J by 7 bases; unmatched bases: 8. The CDR3 loop spans 17 amino acids. As DNA, the CDR3 is TGTGCCTTGTGGGAGGAGCACGGGGAGTTGGGCAAAAAAATCAAGGTATTT. It codes for CALWEEHGELGKKIKVF.